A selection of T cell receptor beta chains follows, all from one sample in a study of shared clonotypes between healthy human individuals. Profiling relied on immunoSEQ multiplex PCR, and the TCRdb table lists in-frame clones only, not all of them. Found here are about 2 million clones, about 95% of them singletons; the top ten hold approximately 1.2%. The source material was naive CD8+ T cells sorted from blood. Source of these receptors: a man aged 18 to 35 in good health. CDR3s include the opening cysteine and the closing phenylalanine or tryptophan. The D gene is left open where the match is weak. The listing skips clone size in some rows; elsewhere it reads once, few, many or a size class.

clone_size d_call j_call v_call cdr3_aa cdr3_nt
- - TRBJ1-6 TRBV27 CASSPHINSPLHF TGTGCCAGCAGTCCCCACATTAATTCACCCCTCCACTTT
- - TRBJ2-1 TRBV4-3 CASSQDRDIRAYNEQFF TGCGCCAGCAGCCAAGACCGGGACATACGGGCTTACAATGAGCAGTTCTTC
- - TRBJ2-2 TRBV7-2 CASSFRPGELFF TGTGCCAGCAGCTTTCGGCCCGGGGAGCTGTTTTTT
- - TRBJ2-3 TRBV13 CASSPMSTDTQYF TGTGCCAGCAGCCCTATGAGCACAGATACGCAGTATTTT
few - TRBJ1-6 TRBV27 CASSLWREDNSPLHF TGTGCCAGCAGTTTATGGAGGGAAGATAATTCACCCCTCCACTTT
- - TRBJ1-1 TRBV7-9 CASSLNNLNTEAFF TGTGCCAGCAGCTTGAATAATCTGAACACTGAAGCTTTCTTT
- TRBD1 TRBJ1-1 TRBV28 CASTSDRGAYTEAFF TGTGCCAGCACATCCGACAGGGGAGCGTACACTGAAGCTTTCTTT
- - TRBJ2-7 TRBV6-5 CASSVREQYF TGTGCCAGCAGTGTGAGAGAGCAGTACTTC
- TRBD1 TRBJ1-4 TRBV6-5 CASSYSTGGREKLFF TGTGCCAGCAGTTACTCAACAGGGGGACGGGAAAAACTGTTTTTT
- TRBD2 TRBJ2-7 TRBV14 CASSQGGGLAGVTYEQYF TGTGCCAGCAGCCAAGGGGGAGGACTAGCGGGGGTGACCTACGAGCAGTACTTC
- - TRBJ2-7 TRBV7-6 CASSSSGVGEQYF TGTGCCAGCAGCTCGTCGGGTGTTGGCGAGCAGTACTTC
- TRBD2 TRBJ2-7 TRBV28 CASNQAGIYEQYF TGTGCCAGCAACCAAGCGGGGATCTACGAGCAGTACTTC
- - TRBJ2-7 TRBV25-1 CASSVFDGNYEQYF TGTGCCAGCAGTGTCTTCGACGGTAACTACGAGCAGTACTTC
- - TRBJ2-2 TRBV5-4 CASSPRLDTNTGELFF TGTGCCAGCAGCCCGCGCCTCGACACGAACACCGGGGAGCTGTTTTTT
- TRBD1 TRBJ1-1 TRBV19 CASSTATGRSTEAFF TGTGCCAGTAGTACCGCGACAGGGAGGAGCACTGAAGCTTTCTTT
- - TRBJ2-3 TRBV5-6 CASSSLADLTDTQYF TGTGCCAGCAGCTCCCTCGCGGATCTCACAGATACGCAGTATTTT
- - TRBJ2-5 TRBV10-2 CASSESIPRLGAMGQETQYF TGCGCCAGCAGTGAGTCAATCCCGCGTCTAGGGGCGATGGGACAAGAGACCCAGTACTTC
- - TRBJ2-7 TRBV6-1 CASSKLELREQYF TGTGCCAGCAGCAAACTGGAGCTCCGGGAGCAGTACTTC
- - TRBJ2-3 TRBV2 CASLQQGTDTQYF TGTGCCAGCTTGCAGCAGGGGACAGATACGCAGTATTTT
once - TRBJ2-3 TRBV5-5 CASSWEEAHTQYF TGTGCCAGCAGCTGGGAGGAGGCGCATACGCAGTATTTT
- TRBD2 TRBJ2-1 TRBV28 CASSLWGREGFF TGTGCCAGCAGTTTATGGGGGAGGGAGGGGTTCTTC
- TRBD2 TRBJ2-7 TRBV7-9 CASSPTSGGRYEQYF TGTGCCAGCAGCCCGACTAGCGGGGGGCGCTACGAGCAGTACTTC
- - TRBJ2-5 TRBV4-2 CASSQGGGGETQYF TGTGCCAGCAGCCAAGGCGGGGGCGGAGAGACCCAGTACTTC
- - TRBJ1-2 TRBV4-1 CASSQDRGGEDYGYTF TGCGCCAGCAGCCAAGATCGGGGGGGCGAGGACTATGGCTACACCTTC
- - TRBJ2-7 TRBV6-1 CASYETPDEFYEQYF TGTGCCAGCTACGAAACCCCCGATGAATTCTACGAGCAGTACTTC
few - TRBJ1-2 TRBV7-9 CASSLGGYGYTF TGTGCCAGCAGCTTAGGGGGCTATGGCTACACCTTC
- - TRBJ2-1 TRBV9 CASSDSSYNEQFF TGTGCCAGCAGCGATAGCTCCTACAATGAGCAGTTCTTC
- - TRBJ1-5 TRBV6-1 CASEGGEQPQHF TGTGCCAGCGAGGGGGGGGAACAGCCCCAGCATTTT
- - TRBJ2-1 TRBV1 CTSSQVLLAQSPYNEQFF TGCACCAGCAGCCAAGTCTTGCTAGCCCAATCTCCCTACAATGAGCAGTTCTTC
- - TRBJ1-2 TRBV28 CASSFPTSETVFTNYGYTF TGTGCCAGCAGTTTCCCGACGTCGGAGACAGTTTTTACTAACTATGGCTACACCTTC
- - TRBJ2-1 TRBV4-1 CASSQVGLYNEQFF TGCGCCAGCAGCCAAGTGGGGCTCTACAATGAGCAGTTCTTC
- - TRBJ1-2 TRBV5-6 CASSLTDYGYTF TGTGCCAGCAGCTTGACCGACTATGGCTACACCTTC
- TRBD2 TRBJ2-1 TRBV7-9 CASSSTSGPYNEQFF TGTGCCAGCAGCTCTACTAGCGGGCCCTACAATGAGCAGTTCTTC
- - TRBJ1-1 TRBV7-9 CASSGTSTEAFF TGTGCCAGCAGCGGGACATCCACTGAAGCTTTCTTT
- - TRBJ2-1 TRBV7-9 CASHPPGSYNEQFF TGTGCCAGCCATCCCCCGGGATCCTACAATGAGCAGTTCTTC
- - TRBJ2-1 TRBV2 CASSPWGDNEQFF TGTGCCAGCAGCCCCTGGGGGGACAATGAGCAGTTCTTC
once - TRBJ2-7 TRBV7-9 CASSLGSEPDPYEQYF TGTGCCAGCAGCTTAGGTTCCGAACCGGACCCCTACGAGCAGTACTTC
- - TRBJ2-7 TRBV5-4 CASSPGYEQYF TGTGCCAGCAGCCCGGGTTACGAGCAGTACTTC
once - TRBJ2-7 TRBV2 CASSERTTRYEQYF TGTGCCAGCAGTGAACGGACAACCCGCTACGAGCAGTACTTC
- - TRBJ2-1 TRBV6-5 CASSYSRYYNEQFF TGTGCCAGCAGTTACTCGCGGTACTACAATGAGCAGTTCTTC
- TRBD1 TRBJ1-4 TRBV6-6 CASSYGTGGEKLFF TGTGCCAGCAGTTACGGGACAGGGGGGGAAAAACTGTTTTTT
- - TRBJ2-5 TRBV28 CASSLSPSKQETQYF TGTGCCAGCAGTTTGAGCCCGTCGAAACAAGAGACCCAGTACTTC
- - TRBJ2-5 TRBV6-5 CASSSQGNPGETQYF TGTGCCAGCAGTTCGCAGGGAAATCCGGGTGAGACCCAGTACTTC
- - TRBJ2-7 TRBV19 CASSIELWDYEQYF TGTGCCAGTAGTATAGAATTGTGGGACTACGAGCAGTACTTC
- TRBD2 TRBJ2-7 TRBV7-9 CASSSQLASSSYEQYF TGTGCCAGCAGCTCCCAACTAGCGAGTAGCTCCTACGAGCAGTACTTC
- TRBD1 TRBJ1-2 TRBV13 CASVPGQGYGYTF TGTGCCAGCGTCCCGGGACAGGGGTATGGCTACACCTTC
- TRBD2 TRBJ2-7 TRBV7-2 CASSPGRLAGGGLYEQYF TGTGCCAGCAGCCCAGGGAGACTAGCGGGAGGAGGACTCTACGAGCAGTACTTC
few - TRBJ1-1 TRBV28 CASSFRVNTEAFF TGTGCCAGCAGTTTTAGGGTGAACACTGAAGCTTTCTTT
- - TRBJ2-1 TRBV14 CASMSSSYNEQFF TGTGCCAGCATGAGTTCGAGTTACAATGAGCAGTTCTTC